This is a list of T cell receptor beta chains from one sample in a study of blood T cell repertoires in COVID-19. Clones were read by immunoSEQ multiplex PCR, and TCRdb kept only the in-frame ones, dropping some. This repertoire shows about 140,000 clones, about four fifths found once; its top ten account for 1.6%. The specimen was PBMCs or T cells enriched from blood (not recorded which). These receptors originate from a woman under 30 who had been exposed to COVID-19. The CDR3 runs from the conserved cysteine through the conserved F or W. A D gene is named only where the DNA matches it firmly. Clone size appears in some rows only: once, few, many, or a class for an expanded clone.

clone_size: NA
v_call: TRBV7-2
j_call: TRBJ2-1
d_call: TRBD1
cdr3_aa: CASSTTRDRGDEQFF
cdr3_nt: TGTGCCAGCAGCACTACCCGGGACAGGGGCGATGAGCAGTTCTTC

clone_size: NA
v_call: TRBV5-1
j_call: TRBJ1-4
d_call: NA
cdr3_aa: CASSYTGMGGSEKLFF
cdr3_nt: TGCGCCAGCAGCTATACAGGGATGGGCGGTTCAGAAAAACTGTTTTTT

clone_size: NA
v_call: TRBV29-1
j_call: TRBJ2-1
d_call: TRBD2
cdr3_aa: CSVAGLAGHNEQFF
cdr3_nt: TGCAGCGTGGCGGGACTAGCGGGACACAATGAGCAGTTCTTC

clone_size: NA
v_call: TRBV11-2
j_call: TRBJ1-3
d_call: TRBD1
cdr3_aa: CASTVTGVGNTIYF
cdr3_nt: TGTGCCAGCACCGTTACAGGGGTCGGAAACACCATATATTTT

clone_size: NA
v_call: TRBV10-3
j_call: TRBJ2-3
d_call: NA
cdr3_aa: CATAGHQSTDTQYF
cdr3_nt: TGTGCCACAGCGGGACACCAGAGCACAGATACGCAGTATTTT

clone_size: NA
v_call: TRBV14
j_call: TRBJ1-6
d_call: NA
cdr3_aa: CASSPKLHNSPLHF
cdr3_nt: TGTGCCAGCAGCCCCAAGCTACATAATTCACCCCTCCACTTT

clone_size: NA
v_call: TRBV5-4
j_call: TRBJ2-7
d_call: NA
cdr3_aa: CASSLRAGGGHDEQYF
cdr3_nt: TGTGCCAGCAGCTTGAGGGCTGGGGGGGGGCACGACGAGCAGTACTTC

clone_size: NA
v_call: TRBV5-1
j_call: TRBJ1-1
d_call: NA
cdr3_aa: CASSFGNRGEAFF
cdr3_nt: TGCGCCAGCAGCTTCGGGAACCGAGGGGAAGCTTTCTTT

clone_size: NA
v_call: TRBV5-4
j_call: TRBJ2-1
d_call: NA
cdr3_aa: CASSSDNEQFF
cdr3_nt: TGTGCCAGCAGCTCCGACAATGAGCAGTTCTTC

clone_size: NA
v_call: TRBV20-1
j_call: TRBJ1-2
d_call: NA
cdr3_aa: CSVLEYGYTF
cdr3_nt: TGCAGTGTTTTAGAGTATGGCTACACCTTC

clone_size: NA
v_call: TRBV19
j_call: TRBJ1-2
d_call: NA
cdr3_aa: CASSIQGPSFNYGYTF
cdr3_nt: TGTGCCAGTAGTATTCAGGGGCCCTCCTTTAACTATGGCTACACCTTC

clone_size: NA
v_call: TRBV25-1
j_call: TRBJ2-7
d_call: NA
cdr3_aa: CASRISREQYF
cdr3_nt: TGTGCCAGCAGAATATCTAGAGAGCAGTACTTC

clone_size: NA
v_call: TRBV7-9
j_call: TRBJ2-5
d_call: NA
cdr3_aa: CASSLFGETQYF
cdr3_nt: TGTGCCAGCAGCTTATTCGGAGAGACCCAGTACTTC

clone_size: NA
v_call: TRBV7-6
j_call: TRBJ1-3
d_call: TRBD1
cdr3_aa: CASSAPNRTGAGNTIYF
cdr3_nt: TGTGCCAGCAGCGCGCCAAACAGAACAGGGGCTGGAAACACCATATATTTT

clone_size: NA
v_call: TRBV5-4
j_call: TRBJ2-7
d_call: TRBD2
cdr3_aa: CASSGRDPGGEQYF
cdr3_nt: TGTGCCAGCAGCGGGAGGGATCCTGGGGGCGAGCAGTACTTC

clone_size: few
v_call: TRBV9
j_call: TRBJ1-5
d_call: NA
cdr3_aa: CASSQRGNQPQHF
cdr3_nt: TGTGCCAGCAGTCAGAGGGGGAATCAGCCCCAGCATTTT

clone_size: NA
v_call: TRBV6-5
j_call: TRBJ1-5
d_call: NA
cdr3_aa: CASSYSFNQPQHF
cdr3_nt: TGTGCCAGCAGTTACTCCTTCAATCAGCCCCAGCATTTT

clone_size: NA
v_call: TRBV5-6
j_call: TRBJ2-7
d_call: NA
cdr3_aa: CASSIWDITYEQYF
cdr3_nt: TGTGCCAGCAGCATATGGGACATCACCTACGAGCAGTACTTC

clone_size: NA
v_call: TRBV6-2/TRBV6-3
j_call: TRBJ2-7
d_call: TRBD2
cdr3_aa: CASSYAHLTSGSPYEQYF
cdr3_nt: TGTGCCAGCAGTTACGCCCACTTGACTAGCGGGAGTCCCTACGAGCAGTACTTC

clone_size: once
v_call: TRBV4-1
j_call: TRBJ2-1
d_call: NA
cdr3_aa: CASSPTESLAYNEQFF
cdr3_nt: TGCGCCAGCAGCCCTACAGAAAGCCTGGCCTACAATGAGCAGTTCTTC

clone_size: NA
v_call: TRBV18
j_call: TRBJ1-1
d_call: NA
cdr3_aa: CASSPTNGRGNSEAFF
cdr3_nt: TGTGCCAGCTCACCCACAAACGGTCGGGGGAATAGCGAAGCTTTCTTT

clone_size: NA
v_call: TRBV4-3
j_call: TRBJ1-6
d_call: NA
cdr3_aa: CASSQERPAPLHF
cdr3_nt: TGCGCCAGCAGCCAAGAGCGGCCGGCGCCCCTCCACTTT

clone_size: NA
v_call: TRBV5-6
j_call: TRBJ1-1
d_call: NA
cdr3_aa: CASSPTRGNSRRNTEAFF
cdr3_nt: TGTGCCAGCAGCCCGACTCGGGGAAACAGCAGGAGGAACACTGAAGCTTTCTTT

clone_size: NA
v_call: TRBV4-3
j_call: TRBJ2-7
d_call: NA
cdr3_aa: CASSQDAVRDVDYEQYF
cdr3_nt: TGCGCCAGCAGCCAAGACGCGGTCCGGGATGTTGACTACGAGCAGTACTTC

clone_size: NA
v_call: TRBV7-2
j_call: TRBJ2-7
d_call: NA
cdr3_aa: CASSLDTGLGFLRAYEQYF
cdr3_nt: TGTGCCAGCAGCTTAGACACGGGACTCGGATTCTTAAGGGCCTACGAGCAGTACTTC

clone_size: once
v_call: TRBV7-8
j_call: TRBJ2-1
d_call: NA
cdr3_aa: CASSYRVSSYNEQFF
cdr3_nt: TGTGCCAGCAGCTACCGGGTTAGCTCCTACAATGAGCAGTTCTTC

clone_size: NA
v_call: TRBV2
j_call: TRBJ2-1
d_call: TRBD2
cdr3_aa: CASTFIRAGERNEQFF
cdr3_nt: TGTGCCAGCACATTTATACGAGCGGGAGAACGGAATGAGCAGTTCTTC

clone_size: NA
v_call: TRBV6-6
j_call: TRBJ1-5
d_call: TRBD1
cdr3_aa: CASETTGFGQPQHF
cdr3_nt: TGTGCCAGCGAGACGACAGGGTTCGGTCAGCCCCAGCATTTT

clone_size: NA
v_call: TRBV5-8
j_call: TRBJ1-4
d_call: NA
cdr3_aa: CASSRRGGTMANEKLFF
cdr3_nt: TGTGCCAGCAGCCGGAGGGGAGGTACAATGGCTAATGAAAAACTGTTTTTT

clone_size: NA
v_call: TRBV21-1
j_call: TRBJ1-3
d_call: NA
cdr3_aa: CASPKAFSGTGASGNTIYF
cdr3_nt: TGTGCCAGCCCTAAAGCCTTCTCCGGGACAGGGGCCTCTGGAAACACCATATATTTT

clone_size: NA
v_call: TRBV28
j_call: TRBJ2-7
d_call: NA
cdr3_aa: CASSLGGFYEQYF
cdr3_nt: TGTGCCAGCAGTTTAGGAGGGTTCTACGAGCAGTACTTC

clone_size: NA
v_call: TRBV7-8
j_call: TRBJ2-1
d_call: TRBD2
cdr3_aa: CASSLTSGGTYNEQFF
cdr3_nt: TGTGCCAGCAGCCTAACTAGCGGGGGTACTTACAATGAGCAGTTCTTC

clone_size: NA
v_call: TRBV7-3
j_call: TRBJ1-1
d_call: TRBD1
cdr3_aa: CASSQSGGYSTEAFF
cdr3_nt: TGTGCCAGCAGCCAGTCAGGGGGTTACTCCACTGAAGCTTTCTTT

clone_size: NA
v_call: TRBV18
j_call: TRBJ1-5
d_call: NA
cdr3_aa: CASSPSAGGSNQPQHF
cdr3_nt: TGTGCCAGCTCACCAAGTGCGGGTGGCAGCAATCAGCCCCAGCATTTT

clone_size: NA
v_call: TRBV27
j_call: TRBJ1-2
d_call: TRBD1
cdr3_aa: CASSSGTGVWGYTF
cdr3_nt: TGTGCCAGCAGCTCCGGGACAGGGGTTTGGGGCTACACCTTC

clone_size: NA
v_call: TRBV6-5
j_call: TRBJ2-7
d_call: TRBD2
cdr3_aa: CATFMGGYEQYF
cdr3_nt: TGTGCCACGTTTATGGGGGGGTACGAGCAGTACTTC

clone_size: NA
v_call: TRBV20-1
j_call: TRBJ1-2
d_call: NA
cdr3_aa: CSASKEGLNYGYTF
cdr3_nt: TGCAGTGCTAGTAAAGAGGGATTGAACTATGGCTACACCTTC

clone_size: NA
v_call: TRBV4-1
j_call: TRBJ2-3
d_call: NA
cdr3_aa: CASEGGKTDTQYF
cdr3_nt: TGCGCCTCCGAAGGGGGAAAGACAGATACGCAGTATTTT

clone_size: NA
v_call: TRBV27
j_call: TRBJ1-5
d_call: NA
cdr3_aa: CASSSDMGNQPQHF
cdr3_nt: TGTGCCAGCAGTTCAGACATGGGCAATCAGCCCCAGCATTTT

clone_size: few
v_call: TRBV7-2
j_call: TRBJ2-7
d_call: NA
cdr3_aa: CASSPTTGEYEQYF
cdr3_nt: TGTGCCAGCAGCCCCACGACGGGAGAATACGAGCAGTACTTC

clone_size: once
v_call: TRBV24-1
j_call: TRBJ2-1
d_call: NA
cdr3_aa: CATSDWRNNEQFF
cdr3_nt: TGTGCCACCAGTGATTGGCGGAACAATGAGCAGTTCTTC